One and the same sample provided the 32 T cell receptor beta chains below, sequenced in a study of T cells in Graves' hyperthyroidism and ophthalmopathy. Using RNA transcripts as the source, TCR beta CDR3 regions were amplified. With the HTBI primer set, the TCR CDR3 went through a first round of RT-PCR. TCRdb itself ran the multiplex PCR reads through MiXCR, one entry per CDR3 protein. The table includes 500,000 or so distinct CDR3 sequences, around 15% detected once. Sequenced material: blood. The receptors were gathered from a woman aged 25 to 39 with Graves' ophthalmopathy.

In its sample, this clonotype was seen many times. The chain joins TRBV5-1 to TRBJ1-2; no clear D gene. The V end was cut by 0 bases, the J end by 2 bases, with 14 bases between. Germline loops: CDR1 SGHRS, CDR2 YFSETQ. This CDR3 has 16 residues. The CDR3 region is CASSLETGLLNYGYTF. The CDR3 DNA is TGCGCCAGCAGCTTGGAAACCGGGTTACTAAACTATGGCTACACCTTC. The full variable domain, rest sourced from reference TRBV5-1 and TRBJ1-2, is KAGVTQTPRYLIKTRGQQVTLSCSPISGHRSVSWYQQTPGQGLQFLFEYFSETQRNKGNFPGRFSGRQFSNSRSEMNVSTLELGDSALYLCASSLETGLLNYGYTFGSGTRLTVV.

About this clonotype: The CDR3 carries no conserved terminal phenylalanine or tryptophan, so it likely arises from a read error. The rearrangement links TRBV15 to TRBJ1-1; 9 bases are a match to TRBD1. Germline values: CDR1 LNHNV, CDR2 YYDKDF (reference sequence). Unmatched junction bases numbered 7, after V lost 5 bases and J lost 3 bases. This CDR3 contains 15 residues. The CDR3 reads CATSPWDREDTEAFS. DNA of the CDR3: TGTGCCACCAGCCCCTGGGACAGGGAGGACACTGAAGCTTTCTCT.

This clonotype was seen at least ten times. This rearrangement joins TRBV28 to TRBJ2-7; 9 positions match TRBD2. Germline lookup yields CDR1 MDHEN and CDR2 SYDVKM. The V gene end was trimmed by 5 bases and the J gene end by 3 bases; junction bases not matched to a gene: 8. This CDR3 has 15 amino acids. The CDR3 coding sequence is TGTGCCAGCAGTGCGCGGACTAGCGTCTACTACGAGCAGTACTTC. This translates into CASSARTSVYYEQYF. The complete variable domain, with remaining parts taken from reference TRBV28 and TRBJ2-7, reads DVKVTQSSRYLVKRTGEKVFLECVQDMDHENMFWYRQDPGLGLRLIYFSYDVKMKEKGDIPEGYSVSREKKERFSLILESASTNQTSMYLCASSARTSVYYEQYFGPGTRLTVT.

The CDR3: CSGLAGVDEQFF. The CDR3 bases are TGCAGCGGACTAGCGGGAGTCGATGAGCAGTTCTTC. The rearrangement joins TRBV29-1 to TRBJ2-1, with 12 bases that match TRBD2. The J segment lost 8 bases and the V segment lost 7 bases, leaving 3 bases of the junction unmatched. This CDR3 has 12 residues. CDR1 is SQVTM and CDR2 is ANQGSEA in the germline V gene.

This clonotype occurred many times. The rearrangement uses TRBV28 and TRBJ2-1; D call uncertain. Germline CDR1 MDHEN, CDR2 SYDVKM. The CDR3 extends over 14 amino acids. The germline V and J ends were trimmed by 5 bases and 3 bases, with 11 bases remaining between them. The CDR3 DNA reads TGTGCCAGCAGTCCCCCTCCGGGCTACAATGAGCAGTTCTTC. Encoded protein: CASSPPPGYNEQFF.

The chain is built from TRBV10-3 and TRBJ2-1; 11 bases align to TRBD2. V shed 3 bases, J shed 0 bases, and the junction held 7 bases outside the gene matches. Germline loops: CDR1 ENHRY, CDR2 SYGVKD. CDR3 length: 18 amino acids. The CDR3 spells CAISDGTSGLHSYNEQFF. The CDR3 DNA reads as TGTGCCATCAGTGATGGGACTAGCGGACTCCACTCCTACAATGAGCAGTTCTTC.

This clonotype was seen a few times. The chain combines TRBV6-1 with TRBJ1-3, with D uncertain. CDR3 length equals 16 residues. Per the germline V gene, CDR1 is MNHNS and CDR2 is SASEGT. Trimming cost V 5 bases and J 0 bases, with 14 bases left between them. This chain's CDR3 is CASSPFLTISGNTIYF. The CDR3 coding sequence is TGTGCCAGCAGTCCTTTCCTTACTATCTCTGGAAACACCATATATTTT.

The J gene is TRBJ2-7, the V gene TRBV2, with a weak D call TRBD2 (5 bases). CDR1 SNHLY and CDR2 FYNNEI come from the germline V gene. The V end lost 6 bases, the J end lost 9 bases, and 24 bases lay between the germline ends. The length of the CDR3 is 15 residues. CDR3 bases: TGTGCCAGCAGCGCTAACGGACTCCCTTTAATCGGGCAGTACTTC. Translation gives CASSANGLPLIGQYF.

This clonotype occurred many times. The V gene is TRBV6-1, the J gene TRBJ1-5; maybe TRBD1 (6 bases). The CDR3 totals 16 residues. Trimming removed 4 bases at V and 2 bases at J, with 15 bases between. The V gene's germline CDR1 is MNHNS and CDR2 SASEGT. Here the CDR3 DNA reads TGTGCCAGCAGTGGGAGAGGGGGTTTGGGCAATCAGCCCCAGCATTTT. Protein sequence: CASSGRGGLGNQPQHF.

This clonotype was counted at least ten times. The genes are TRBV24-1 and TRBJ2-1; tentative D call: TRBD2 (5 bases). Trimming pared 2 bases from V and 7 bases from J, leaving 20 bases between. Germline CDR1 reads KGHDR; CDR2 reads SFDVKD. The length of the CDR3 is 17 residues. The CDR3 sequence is CATSDSNPITPGNEQFF. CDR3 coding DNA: TGTGCCACCAGTGATTCAAACCCTATTACGCCGGGGAATGAGCAGTTCTTC.

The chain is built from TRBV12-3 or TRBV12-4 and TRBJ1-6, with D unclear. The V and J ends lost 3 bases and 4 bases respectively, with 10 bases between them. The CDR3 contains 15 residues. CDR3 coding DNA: TGTGCCAGCAGTTTGGAGTTTCCTTATAATTCACCCCTCCACTTT. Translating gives CASSLEFPYNSPLHF.

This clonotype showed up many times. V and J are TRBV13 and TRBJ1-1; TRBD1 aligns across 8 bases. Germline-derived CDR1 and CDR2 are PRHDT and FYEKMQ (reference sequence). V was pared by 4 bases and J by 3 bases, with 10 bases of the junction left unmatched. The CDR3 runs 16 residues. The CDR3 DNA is TGTGCCAGCAGCTCGATAGGGACGGACAGGGACACTGAAGCTTTCTTT. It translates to CASSSIGTDRDTEAFF.

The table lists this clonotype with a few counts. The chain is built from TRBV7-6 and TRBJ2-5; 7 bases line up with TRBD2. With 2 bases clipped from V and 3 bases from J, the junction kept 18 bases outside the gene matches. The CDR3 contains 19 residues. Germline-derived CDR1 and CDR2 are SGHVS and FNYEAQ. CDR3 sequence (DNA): TGTGCCAGCAGCTTACAATCATATCCGGGACTACCCCCGGAAGAGACCCAGTACTTC. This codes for CASSLQSYPGLPPEETQYF.

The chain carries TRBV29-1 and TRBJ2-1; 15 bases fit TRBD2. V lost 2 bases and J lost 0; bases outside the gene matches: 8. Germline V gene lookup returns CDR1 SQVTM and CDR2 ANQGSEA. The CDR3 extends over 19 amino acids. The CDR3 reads CSVEMGLAGGGSSYNEQFF. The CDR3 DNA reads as TGCAGCGTTGAAATGGGACTAGCGGGAGGTGGGAGCTCCTACAATGAGCAGTTCTTC.

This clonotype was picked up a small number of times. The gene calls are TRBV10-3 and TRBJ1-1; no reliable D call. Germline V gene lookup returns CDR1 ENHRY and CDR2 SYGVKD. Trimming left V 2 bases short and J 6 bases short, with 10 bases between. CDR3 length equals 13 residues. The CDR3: CAISEIEGSEAFF. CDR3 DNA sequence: TGTGCCATCAGTGAGATCGAGGGATCTGAAGCTTTCTTT.

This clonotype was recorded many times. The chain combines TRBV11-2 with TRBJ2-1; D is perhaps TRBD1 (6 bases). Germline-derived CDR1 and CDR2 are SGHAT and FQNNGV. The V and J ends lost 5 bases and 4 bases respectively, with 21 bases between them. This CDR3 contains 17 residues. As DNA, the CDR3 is TGTGCCAGCAGCCCTAACCAGGGGCAGTCGACTTACAATGAGCAGTTCTTC. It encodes CASSPNQGQSTYNEQFF.

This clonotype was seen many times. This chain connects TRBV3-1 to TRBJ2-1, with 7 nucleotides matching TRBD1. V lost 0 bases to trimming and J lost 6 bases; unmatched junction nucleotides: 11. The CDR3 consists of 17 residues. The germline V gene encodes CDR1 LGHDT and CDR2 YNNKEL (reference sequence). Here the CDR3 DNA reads TGTGCCAGCAGCCAAGATCCTGCAGGGGGTCCCTCCAATGAGCAGTTCTTC. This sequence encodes CASSQDPAGGPSNEQFF.

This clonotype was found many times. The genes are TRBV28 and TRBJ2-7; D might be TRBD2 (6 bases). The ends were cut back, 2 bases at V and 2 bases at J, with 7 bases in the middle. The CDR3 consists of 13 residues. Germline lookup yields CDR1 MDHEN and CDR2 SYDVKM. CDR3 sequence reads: CASSLGTPYEQYF. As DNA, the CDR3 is TGTGCCAGCAGTTTAGGGACTCCCTACGAGCAGTACTTC.

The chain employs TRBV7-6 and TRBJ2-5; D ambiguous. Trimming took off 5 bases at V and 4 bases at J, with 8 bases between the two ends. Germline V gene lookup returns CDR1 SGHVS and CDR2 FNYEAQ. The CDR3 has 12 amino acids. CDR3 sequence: CASSQRLETQYF. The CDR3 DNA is TGTGCCAGCAGCCAAAGGCTAGAGACCCAGTACTTC.

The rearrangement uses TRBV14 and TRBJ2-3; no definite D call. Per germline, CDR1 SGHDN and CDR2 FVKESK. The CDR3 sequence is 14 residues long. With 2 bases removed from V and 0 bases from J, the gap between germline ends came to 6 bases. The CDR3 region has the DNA TGTGCCAGCAGCCAACTCCCTAGCACAGATACGCAGTATTTT. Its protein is CASSQLPSTDTQYF.

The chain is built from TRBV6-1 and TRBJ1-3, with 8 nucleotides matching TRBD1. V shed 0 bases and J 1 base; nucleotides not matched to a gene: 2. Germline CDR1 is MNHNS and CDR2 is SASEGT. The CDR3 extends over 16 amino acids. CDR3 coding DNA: TGTGCCAGCAGTGAAGCTTACAGGGGGTCTGGAAACACCATATATTTT. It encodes CASSEAYRGSGNTIYF.

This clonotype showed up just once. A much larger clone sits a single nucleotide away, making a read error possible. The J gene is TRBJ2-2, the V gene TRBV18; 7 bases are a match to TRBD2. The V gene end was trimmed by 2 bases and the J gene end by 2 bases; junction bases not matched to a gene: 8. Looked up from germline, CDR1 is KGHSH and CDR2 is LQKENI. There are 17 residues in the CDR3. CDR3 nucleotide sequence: TGTGCCAGCTCACCATCCCCGACTAGCAGAAACACCGGGGAGCTGTTTTTT. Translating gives CASSPSPTSRNTGELFF.

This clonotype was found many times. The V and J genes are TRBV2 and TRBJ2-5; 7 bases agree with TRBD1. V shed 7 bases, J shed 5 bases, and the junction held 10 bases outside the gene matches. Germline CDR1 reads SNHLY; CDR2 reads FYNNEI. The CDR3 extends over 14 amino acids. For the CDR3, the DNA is TGTGCCAGCATTTCCGACAGGGATGGGGAGACCCAGTACTTC. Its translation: CASISDRDGETQYF. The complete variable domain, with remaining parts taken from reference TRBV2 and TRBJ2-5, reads EPEVTQTPSHQVTQMGQEVILRCVPISNHLYFYWYRQILGQKVEFLVSFYNNEISEKSEIFDDQFSVERPDGSNFTLKIRSTKLEDSAMYFCASISDRDGETQYFGPGTRLLVL.

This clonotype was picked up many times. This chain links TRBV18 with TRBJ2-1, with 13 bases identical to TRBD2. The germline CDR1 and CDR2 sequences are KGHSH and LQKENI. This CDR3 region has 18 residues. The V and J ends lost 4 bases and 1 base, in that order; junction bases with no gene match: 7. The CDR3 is CASSQTSGRTGSYNEQFF. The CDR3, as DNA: TGTGCCAGCTCACAGACTAGCGGGAGGACGGGGTCCTACAATGAGCAGTTCTTC.

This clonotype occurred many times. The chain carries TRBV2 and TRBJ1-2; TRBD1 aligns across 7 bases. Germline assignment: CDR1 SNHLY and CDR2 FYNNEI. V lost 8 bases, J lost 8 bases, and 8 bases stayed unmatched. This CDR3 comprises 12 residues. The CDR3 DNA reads TGTGCCAGCCGAAGACAGGGTCTCGGCTACACCTTC. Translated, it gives CASRRQGLGYTF.

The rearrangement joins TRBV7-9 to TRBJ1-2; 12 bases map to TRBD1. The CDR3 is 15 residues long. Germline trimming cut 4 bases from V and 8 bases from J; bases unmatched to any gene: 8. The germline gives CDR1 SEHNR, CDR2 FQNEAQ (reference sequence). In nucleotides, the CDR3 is TGTGCCAGCAGCTCCCGGGACAGGGGGCTAGAGGGCTACACCTTC. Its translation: CASSSRDRGLEGYTF.

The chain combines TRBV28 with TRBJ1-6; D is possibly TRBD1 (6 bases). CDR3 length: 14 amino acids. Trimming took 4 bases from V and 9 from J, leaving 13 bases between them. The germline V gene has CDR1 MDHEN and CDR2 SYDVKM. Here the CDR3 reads CASSSPGQSSPLHF. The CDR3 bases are TGTGCCAGCAGTTCCCCCGGACAGTCTTCACCCCTCCACTTT.

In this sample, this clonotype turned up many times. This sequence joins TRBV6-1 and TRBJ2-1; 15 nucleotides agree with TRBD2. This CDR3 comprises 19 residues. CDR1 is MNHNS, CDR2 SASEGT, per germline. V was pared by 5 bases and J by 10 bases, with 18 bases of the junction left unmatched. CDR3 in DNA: TGTGCCAGCAGTTACCTAAGGATTGGGACTAGCGGGAGGAGAGGGGAGCAGTTCTTC. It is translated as CASSYLRIGTSGRRGEQFF.

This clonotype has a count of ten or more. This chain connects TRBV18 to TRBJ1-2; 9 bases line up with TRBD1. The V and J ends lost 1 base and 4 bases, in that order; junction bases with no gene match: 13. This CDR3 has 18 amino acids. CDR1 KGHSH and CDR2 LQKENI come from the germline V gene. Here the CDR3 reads CASSPLLVGTGTIYGYTF. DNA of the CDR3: TGTGCCAGCTCACCACTGCTAGTCGGGACAGGGACAATCTATGGCTACACCTTC.

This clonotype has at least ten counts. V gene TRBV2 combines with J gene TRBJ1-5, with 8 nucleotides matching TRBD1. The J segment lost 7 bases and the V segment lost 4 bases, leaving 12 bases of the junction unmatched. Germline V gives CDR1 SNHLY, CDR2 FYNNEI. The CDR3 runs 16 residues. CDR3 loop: CASSAFRSGGGQPQHF. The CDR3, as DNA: TGTGCCAGCAGTGCCTTTAGGTCAGGGGGCGGGCAGCCCCAGCATTTT.

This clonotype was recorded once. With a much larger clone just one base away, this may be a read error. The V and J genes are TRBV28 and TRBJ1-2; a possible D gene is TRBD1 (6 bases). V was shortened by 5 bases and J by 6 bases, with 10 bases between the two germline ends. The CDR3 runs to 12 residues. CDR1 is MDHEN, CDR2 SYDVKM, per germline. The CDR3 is CASSNRTDGYTF. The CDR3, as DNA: TGTGCCAGCAGTAACAGGACAGATGGCTACACCTTC.

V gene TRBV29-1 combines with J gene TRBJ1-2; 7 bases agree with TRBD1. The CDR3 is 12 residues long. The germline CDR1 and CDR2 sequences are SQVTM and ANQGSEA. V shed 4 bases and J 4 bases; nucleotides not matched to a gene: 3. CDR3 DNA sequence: TGCAGCGTTGGGGACAGTTTCTATGGCTACACCTTC. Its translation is CSVGDSFYGYTF.